This T cell receptor beta chain emerged from a study of cytotoxic CD8 clonotypes in ibrutinib-treated CLL. This clone was counted once. Profiling relied on immunoSEQ multiplex PCR, and the TCRdb table lists in-frame clones only, not all of them. The sample lists just over 200,000 clones; 70% were seen once. Trimming took off 0 bases at V and 4 bases at J, with 14 bases between the two ends. There are 15 residues in the CDR3. CDR1 is SGDLS, CDR2 YYNGEE, per germline. The TCR was taken from a human donor with chronic lymphocytic leukemia. This sample comprised PBMCs, obtained after 12 months of ibrutinib treatment. The genes are TRBV9 and TRBJ2-7; D is possibly TRBD2 (5 bases). CDR3 residues: CASSVGEGAIYEQYF. The DNA for the CDR3 is TGTGCCAGCAGCGTAGGAGAGGGAGCAATATACGAGCAGTACTTC.